Listed here are 30 T cell receptor beta chains from one sample, sequenced in a study of human T cells and chemical hapten exposure. Treatment given: therapeutic diphenylcyclopropenone sensitization with weekly scalp DPC. As the library was built, unique molecular identifiers were attached to individual cDNA molecules. TCRdb fed the reads into MiXCR, producing one record per CDR3 protein. The table shows some 4,100 distinct CDR3 sequences, with roughly 49% occurring only once. Sequencing used whole blood, obtained before DPC sensitization or 2, 6, or about 24 weeks after (not recorded which). Every receptor here comes from an adult with alopecia areata. Some clones in this sample may be carry-over from other donors' samples. This table probably holds off-target reads from a library built for another chain.

V and J are TRBV7-9 and TRBJ2-1; tentatively, D is TRBD1 (5 bases). V lost 4 bases to trimming and J lost 9 bases, with 13 bases between them. The CDR3 extends over 13 amino acids. The germline V gene has CDR1 SEHNR and CDR2 FQNEAQ (reference sequence). The CDR3 region is CASSSRQWGEQFF. DNA for the CDR3: TGTGCCAGCAGCTCCCGACAGTGGGGTGAGCAGTTCTTC.

V is TRBV9 and J is TRBJ2-1, with 7 bases identical to TRBD1. This CDR3 is built from 16 residues. V lost 5 bases to trimming and J lost 1 base; unmatched junction nucleotides: 9. Germline V CDR1 and CDR2: SGDLS, YYNGEE. The CDR3 DNA reads as TGTGCCAGCAGAAGACCACAGGGGTGGTCCTACAATGAGCAGTTCTTC. This translates into CASRRPQGWSYNEQFF.

This clonotype was seen more than once but under ten times. V and J are TRBV13 and TRBJ2-2; 8 bases are shared with TRBD1. V shed 1 base, J shed 1 base, and the junction held 2 bases outside the gene matches. The germline CDR1 and CDR2 sequences are PRHDT and FYEKMQ (reference sequence). The CDR3 covers 16 residues. The CDR3 DNA reads TGTGCCAGCAGCTTAGCCGGGACAGGGAACACCGGGGAGCTGTTTTTT. Amino acids: CASSLAGTGNTGELFF.

This clonotype showed up just a few times. This chain joins TRBV27 and TRBJ2-3; D is perhaps TRBD2 (7 bases). CDR1 is MNHEY and CDR2 is SMNVEV in the germline V gene (reference sequence). The CDR3 totals 14 residues. The ends were cut back, 7 bases at V and 3 bases at J, with 14 bases in the middle. CDR3 protein: CASTLRGRTDTQYF. CDR3 sequence (DNA): TGTGCCAGCACCCTGCGGGGGCGGACAGATACGCAGTATTTT.

The CDR3 is CASSEPGGPLNEQFF. The CDR3 DNA sequence: TGTGCCAGCAGTGAACCGGGGGGCCCTTTGAATGAGCAGTTCTTC. This rearrangement joins TRBV6-1 to TRBJ2-1; a weak D match, TRBD2 (7 bases). The CDR3 is 15 residues long. Trimming stripped 2 bases from V and 7 bases from J, with 15 bases between. The germline V gene has CDR1 MNHNS and CDR2 SASEGT.

A few counts support this clonotype. The rearrangement joins TRBV6-6 to TRBJ2-7; D perhaps matches TRBD1 (6 bases). V was pared by 6 bases and J by 6 bases, with 18 bases between. The CDR3 runs to 14 residues. Germline V lookup: CDR1 MNHNY, CDR2 SVGAGI (reference sequence). The CDR3 region is CASSRPGQDSEQYF. CDR3 nucleotide sequence: TGTGCCAGCAGCCGACCGGGACAAGACTCCGAGCAGTACTTC.

The V call is TRBV2, the J call TRBJ2-1, with D uncertain. Between the trimmed V and J ends, which lost 4 bases and 10 bases, there was a span of 11 bases. Germline CDR1 SNHLY, CDR2 FYNNEI. This CDR3 comprises 12 residues. The CDR3: CASSVVVAEQFF. Written as DNA, the CDR3 is TGTGCCAGCAGTGTTGTGGTGGCGGAGCAGTTCTTC.

This clonotype is large. The chain employs TRBV12-3 or TRBV12-4 and TRBJ2-3; 7 bases line up with TRBD2. There are 15 residues in the CDR3. The V segment lost 2 bases and the J segment 4 bases; nucleotides outside the gene matches: 6. Here the CDR3 reads CASSLTSVMADTQYF. The CDR3 DNA is TGTGCCAGCAGTTTAACTAGCGTTATGGCAGATACGCAGTATTTT.

The DNA of the CDR3 is TGTGCCAGCAGCTTAGGTCGAGATACGCAGTATTTT. Its translation is CASSLGRDTQYF. The chain joins TRBV11-3 to TRBJ2-3; D unclear. Germline CDR1 reads SGHNT; CDR2 reads YENEEA. The CDR3 spans 12 residues. The V gene lost 1 base and the J gene lost 5 bases, with 4 bases spanning the gap. Complete variable domain (other parts from reference TRBV11-3 and TRBJ2-3): EAGVVQSPRYKIIEKKQPVAFWCNPISGHNTLYWYLQNLGQGPELLIRYENEEAVDDSQLPKDRFSAERLKGVDSTLKIQPAELGDSAVYLCASSLGRDTQYFGPGTRLTVL.

Note on this clonotype: One end of the junction varies from germline; a read error may be responsible. The J gene is TRBJ2-4, the V gene TRBV7-8; D not resolved. The CDR3 is made up of 16 amino acids. From germline, CDR1 is SGHVS and CDR2 FQNEAQ. CDR3 residues: CAGSLSEALAKNIQYF. The CDR3 DNA reads TGTGCCGGCAGCTTAAGTGAAGCTCTAGCCAAAAACATTCAGTACTTC.

The sample holds a few counts of this clonotype. The rearrangement links TRBV11-2 to TRBJ2-3; TRBD2 matches 9 bases. Per germline, CDR1 SGHAT and CDR2 FQNNGV. V trimming: 3 bases; J trimming: 2 bases; junction bases outside the gene matches: 3. The CDR3 contains 15 residues. The CDR3, as DNA: TGTGCCAGCAGCTTGACTAGCGGTCCCACAGATACGCAGTATTTT. Protein product: CASSLTSGPTDTQYF.

This clonotype was counted a few times. V is TRBV20-1 and J is TRBJ2-5, with TRBD2 matching 7 bases. There are 13 residues in the CDR3. The V gene's germline CDR1 is DFQATT and CDR2 SNEGSKA (reference sequence). This CDR3 is CSSGGSVYETQYF. The CDR3, as DNA: TGCAGCTCCGGCGGGAGTGTTTATGAGACCCAGTACTTC.

The V and J genes are TRBV4-2 and TRBJ2-4, with 8 nucleotides matching TRBD2. Germline trimming cut 4 bases from V and 0 bases from J; bases unmatched to any gene: 8. Germline values: CDR1 LGHNA, CDR2 YNFKEQ. The length of the CDR3 is 17 residues. Here the CDR3 reads CASSPILAEKAKNIQYF. The CDR3 DNA sequence: TGTGCCAGCAGCCCAATACTAGCGGAAAAAGCCAAAAACATTCAGTACTTC.

The rearrangement links TRBV29-1 to TRBJ2-3, with 9 bases lining up with TRBD2. Looked up from germline, CDR1 is SQVTM and CDR2 is ANQGSEA. J gave up 4 bases and V 7 bases, and 6 bases lay outside the gene matches. The CDR3 has 13 amino acids. The CDR3 here is CSASSGSSDTQYF. DNA of the CDR3: TGCAGCGCAAGTAGCGGGAGTTCAGATACGCAGTATTTT.

This chain connects TRBV28 to TRBJ2-1; possible D gene TRBD1, 5 bases. Trimming took off 1 base at V and 9 bases at J, with 16 bases between the two ends. The germline CDR1 and CDR2 sequences are MDHEN and SYDVKM. This CDR3 comprises 15 residues. CDR3 sequence: CASSLLSAGSGEQFF. The CDR3 DNA reads TGTGCCAGCAGTTTATTGTCTGCAGGGTCAGGTGAGCAGTTCTTC.

This chain joins TRBV5-1 and TRBJ2-1; 8 positions match TRBD1. The CDR3 extends over 14 amino acids. Germline V CDR1 and CDR2: SGHRS, YFSETQ. V shed 7 bases and J 0 bases; nucleotides not matched to a gene: 3. CDR3 bases: TGCGCCAGCGGGACAGGTAGCTCCTACAATGAGCAGTTCTTC. Its protein is CASGTGSSYNEQFF.

This chain joins TRBV7-8 and TRBJ2-3; D is unclear. The CDR3 runs to 12 residues. The ends were cut back, 5 bases at V and 8 bases at J, with 11 bases in the middle. The V gene's germline CDR1 is SGHVS and CDR2 FQNEAQ. The CDR3 region has the DNA TGTGCCAGCAGCGAAGTGGTGGGTACGCAGTATTTT. Encoded protein: CASSEVVGTQYF.

The gene calls are TRBV19 and TRBJ2-3, with unresolved D. V was clipped by 3 bases and J by 3 bases, with 13 bases between them. This CDR3 spans 15 amino acids. Germline CDR1 and CDR2: LNHDA and SQIVND (reference sequence). The CDR3 is CASSIGPVTTDTQYF. The CDR3 coding sequence is TGTGCCAGTAGTATTGGGCCCGTCACAACAGATACGCAGTATTTT.

The rearrangement joins TRBV29-1 to TRBJ2-1, with 8 positions matching TRBD1. Unmatched junction bases numbered 4, after V lost 6 bases and J lost 0 bases. The CDR3 loop spans 14 amino acids. Germline values: CDR1 SQVTM, CDR2 ANQGSEA. DNA for the CDR3: TGCAGCGTCCTGGACAGGGTCTCCTACAATGAGCAGTTCTTC. Translating gives CSVLDRVSYNEQFF.

The V and J genes are TRBV5-1 and TRBJ2-3, with TRBD2 as a possible D gene (5 bases). Germline assignment: CDR1 SGHRS and CDR2 YFSETQ. This CDR3 contains 14 residues. Trimming stripped 4 bases from V and 7 bases from J, with 16 bases between. CDR3 amino acids: CASSPDLRTNTQYF. The CDR3, as DNA: TGCGCCAGCAGCCCGGACTTGCGCACGAATACGCAGTATTTT. Full variable domain (remainder filled in from reference TRBV5-1 and TRBJ2-3): KAGVTQTPRYLIKTRGQQVTLSCSPISGHRSVSWYQQTPGQGLQFLFEYFSETQRNKGNFPGRFSGRQFSNSRSEMNVSTLELGDSALYLCASSPDLRTNTQYFGPGTRLTVL.

The J gene is TRBJ2-1, the V gene TRBV2, with 12 bases matching TRBD1. The J segment lost 10 bases and the V segment lost 8 bases, leaving 9 bases of the junction unmatched. The CDR3 loop spans 14 amino acids. Per the germline V gene, CDR1 is SNHLY and CDR2 is FYNNEI. DNA for the CDR3: TGTGCCAGCCTACCGGGACAGGGGGCACGGGAGCAGTTCTTC. The encoded protein is CASLPGQGAREQFF.

The rearrangement joins TRBV20-1 to TRBJ2-3, with 14 bases matching TRBD2. The length of the CDR3 is 15 residues. V lost 4 bases and J lost 4; bases outside the gene matches: 4. CDR1 is DFQATT and CDR2 is SNEGSKA in the germline V gene (reference sequence). The CDR3 is CSANSGLAGADTQYF. In nucleotides, the CDR3 is TGCAGTGCTAACTCGGGACTAGCGGGGGCAGATACGCAGTATTTT.

The rearrangement links TRBV7-2 to TRBJ2-5, with 7 bases matching TRBD2. The CDR3 is made up of 16 amino acids. Germline lookup yields CDR1 SGHTA and CDR2 FQGNSA. J gave up 3 bases and V 4 bases, and 11 bases lay outside the gene matches. CDR3 sequence reads: CASSYQSAGVEETQYF. CDR3 DNA sequence: TGTGCCAGCAGCTACCAATCCGCGGGGGTAGAAGAGACCCAGTACTTC.

The CDR3: CARRGRQYF. For the CDR3, the DNA is TGCGCCAGGAGGGGCCGGCAGTACTTC. The genes are TRBV5-1 and TRBJ2-5; D possibly uses TRBD1 or TRBD2 (5 bases each). The CDR3 covers 9 residues. Deletions cut 8 bases from V and 11 bases from J, with 10 bases between. Germline-derived CDR1 and CDR2 are SGHRS and YFSETQ.

Regarding this clonotype: The junction departs from the called germline gene at one end, perhaps through a read error. V is TRBV20-1 and J is TRBJ2-1, with D possibly being TRBD1 or TRBD2 (5 bases each). From germline, CDR1 is DFQATT and CDR2 SNEGSKA (reference sequence). CDR3 length equals 14 residues. CDR3 loop: CSAPGPAAGNERFF. CDR3 coding DNA: TGCAGTGCCCCGGGGCCCGCTGCCGGCAATGAGCGGTTCTTC.

J is TRBJ2-3 and V is TRBV20-1; 14 positions agree with TRBD2. V lost 5 bases, J lost 4 bases, and 8 bases stayed unmatched. Germline V gene data show CDR1 as DFQATT and CDR2 as SNEGSKA (reference sequence). The CDR3 runs to 16 residues. The DNA for the CDR3 is TGCAGTGCTCTCAACCGACTAGCGGGGGGGCCAGATACGCAGTATTTT. Residues: CSALNRLAGGPDTQYF.

The rearrangement links TRBV7-2 to TRBJ2-3; 8 nucleotides agree with TRBD2. The V gene end was trimmed by 3 bases and the J gene end by 5 bases; junction bases not matched to a gene: 7. CDR1 and CDR2 (germline): SGHTA, FQGNSA. The CDR3 runs 15 residues. CDR3 amino acids: CASSLSGSDGDTQYF. CDR3 DNA sequence: TGTGCCAGCAGCTTGAGCGGGAGCGACGGAGATACGCAGTATTTT.

There are a few counts of this clonotype. V gene TRBV28 combines with J gene TRBJ2-7; 9 bases align to TRBD1. V was clipped by 6 bases and J by 0 bases; unmatched bases: 6. Germline V lookup: CDR1 MDHEN, CDR2 SYDVKM. The CDR3 loop spans 15 amino acids. In DNA form, the CDR3 reads TGTGCCAGCAGCTCGGGACAGGGACGCTCCTACGAGCAGTACTTC. It is translated as CASSSGQGRSYEQYF.

V is TRBV6-5 and J is TRBJ2-7; maybe TRBD2 (5 bases). The length of the CDR3 is 15 residues. Germline values: CDR1 MNHEY, CDR2 SVGAGI. The V end was cut by 5 bases, the J end by 0 bases, with 14 bases between. CDR3 sequence: CASSTGGGSSYEQYF. The CDR3 DNA sequence: TGTGCCAGCAGTACCGGTGGAGGCAGCTCCTACGAGCAGTACTTC.

DNA of the CDR3: TGTGCCAGCAGCCAAGATCGGATCTATGAGACCCAGTACTTC. Protein: CASSQDRIYETQYF. The rearrangement links TRBV3-1 to TRBJ2-5, with no clear D. This CDR3 has 14 residues. The germline gives CDR1 LGHDT, CDR2 YNNKEL (reference sequence). The germline V and J ends were trimmed by 0 bases and 5 bases, with 10 bases remaining between them.